The text below deals with one T cell receptor (beta chain). Losses at the gene ends were 6 bases for V and 1 base for J; bases not matched to a gene: 4. The CDR3 loop spans 16 amino acids. Germline CDR1 is SNHLY and CDR2 is FYNNEI. These data come from a study of blood T cell repertoires in COVID-19. Whole-study context: Samples of COVID-19 (acute and convalescent) were obtained from the United States, Italy and Spain. PBMCs, B-cell-depleted T cells, or T cells were the source of the cDNA or gDNA that made up the material.

Libraries were prepared by immunoSEQ multiplex PCR; TCRdb keeps only in-frame clonotypes and omits some of them. The table shows around 83,000 clones, with roughly 88% occurring only once. The rearrangement joins TRBV2 to TRBJ2-3, with TRBD2 matching over 13 bases. This sequence originates from a man aged 50 to 60 with active or convalescent COVID-19. The material sequenced was peripheral blood. CDR3 protein: CASSELAGGGTDTQYF. In nucleotides, the CDR3 is TGTGCCAGCAGCGAACTAGCGGGAGGGGGCACAGATACGCAGTATTTT.